The subject of this entry is one T cell receptor (beta chain). Trimming at V came to 4 bases and at J to 10 bases, leaving 12 bases not matched to a gene. This CDR3 is 14 amino acids long. The germline gives CDR1 SGHTA, CDR2 FQGNSA. These data are taken from a study of T cell responses to AZD1222 COVID-19 vaccine. Clones were read by immunoSEQ multiplex PCR, and TCRdb kept only the in-frame ones, dropping some. There are 130,000 to 150,000 clones in the sample; approximately 90% occur only once, and around 1.5% lies in the top ten. This specimen was peripheral blood, taken 28 days after the second AZD1222 dose. This clonotype was sampled from an adult who received the AZD1222 COVID-19 vaccine. The rearrangement links TRBV7-2 to TRBJ1-1, with 7 bases identical to TRBD1. The CDR3, as DNA: TGTGCCAGCAGCTACGGTCGGGACAGCGTCACAGCTTTCTTT. As protein: CASSYGRDSVTAFF.